The text below deals with one T cell receptor beta chain. This record belongs to a study of shared clonotypes between healthy human individuals. The protocol was immunoSEQ multiplex PCR, while the TCRdb copy is restricted to in-frame clones and leaves out a portion. The sample shows about 2.4 million clones, roughly 93% of them seen only once. The specimen sequenced was naive CD4+ T cells from PBMCs. The sample's subset: CD45RA+ positively selected. This TCR came from a man between 18 and 35 years old in good health. Some clones in this sample may be carry-over from other donors' samples.

CDR3 nucleotides: TGCGCCAGCAGCTTTGCTGGATCTAGCACAGATACGCAGTATTTT. Its protein is CASSFAGSSTDTQYF. The rearrangement uses TRBV5-1 and TRBJ2-3; D is uncertain. Trimming left V 2 bases short and J 0 bases short, with 10 bases between. This CDR3 has 15 residues. CDR1 SGHRS and CDR2 YFSETQ come from the germline V gene.